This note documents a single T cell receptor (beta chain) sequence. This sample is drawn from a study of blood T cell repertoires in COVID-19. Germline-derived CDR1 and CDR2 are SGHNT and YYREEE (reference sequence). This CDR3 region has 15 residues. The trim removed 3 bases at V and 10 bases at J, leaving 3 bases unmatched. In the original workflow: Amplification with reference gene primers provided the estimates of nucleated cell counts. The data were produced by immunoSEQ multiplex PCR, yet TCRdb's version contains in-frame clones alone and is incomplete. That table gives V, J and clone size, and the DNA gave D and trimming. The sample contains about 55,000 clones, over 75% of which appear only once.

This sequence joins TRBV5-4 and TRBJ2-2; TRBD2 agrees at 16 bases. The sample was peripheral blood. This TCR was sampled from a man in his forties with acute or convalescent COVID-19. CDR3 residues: CASSSGTSGREELFF. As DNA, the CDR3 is TGTGCCAGCAGCTCCGGGACTAGCGGGAGGGAGGAGCTGTTTTTT.